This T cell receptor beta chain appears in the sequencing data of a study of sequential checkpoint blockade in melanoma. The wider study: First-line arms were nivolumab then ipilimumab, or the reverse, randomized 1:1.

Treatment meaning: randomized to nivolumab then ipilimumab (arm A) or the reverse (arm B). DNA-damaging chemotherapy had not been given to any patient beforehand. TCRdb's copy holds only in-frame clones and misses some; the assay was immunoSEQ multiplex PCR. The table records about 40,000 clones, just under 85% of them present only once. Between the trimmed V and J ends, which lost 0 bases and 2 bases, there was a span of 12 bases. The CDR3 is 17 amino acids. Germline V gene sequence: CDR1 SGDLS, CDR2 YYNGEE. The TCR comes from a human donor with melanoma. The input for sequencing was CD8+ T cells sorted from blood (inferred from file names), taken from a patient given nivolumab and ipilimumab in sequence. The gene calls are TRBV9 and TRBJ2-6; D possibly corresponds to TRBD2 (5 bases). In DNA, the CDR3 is TGTGCCAGCAGCGTAGCTATGGAGGTTACTGGGGCCAACGTCCTGACTTTC. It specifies CASSVAMEVTGANVLTF.